This entry features one T cell receptor (beta chain) sequence. Profiling relied on immunoSEQ multiplex PCR, and the TCRdb table lists in-frame clones only, not all of them. Here the sample spans approximately 89,000 clones, approximately 94% being singletons. This record belongs to a study of technical replicates of blood from a few donors. Germline loops: CDR1 SQVTM, CDR2 ANQGSEA. The CDR3 consists of 15 residues. The V gene end was trimmed by 1 base and the J gene end by 6 bases; junction bases not matched to a gene: 5. The receptor was isolated from a human donor in good health. The sequencing sample was made of T cells isolated from PBMCs. The V gene is TRBV29-1, the J gene TRBJ2-2; 10 bases align to TRBD1. The CDR3 is CSVEVTGQGAGELFF. For the CDR3, the DNA is TGCAGCGTTGAAGTCACAGGACAGGGGGCCGGGGAGCTGTTTTTT.